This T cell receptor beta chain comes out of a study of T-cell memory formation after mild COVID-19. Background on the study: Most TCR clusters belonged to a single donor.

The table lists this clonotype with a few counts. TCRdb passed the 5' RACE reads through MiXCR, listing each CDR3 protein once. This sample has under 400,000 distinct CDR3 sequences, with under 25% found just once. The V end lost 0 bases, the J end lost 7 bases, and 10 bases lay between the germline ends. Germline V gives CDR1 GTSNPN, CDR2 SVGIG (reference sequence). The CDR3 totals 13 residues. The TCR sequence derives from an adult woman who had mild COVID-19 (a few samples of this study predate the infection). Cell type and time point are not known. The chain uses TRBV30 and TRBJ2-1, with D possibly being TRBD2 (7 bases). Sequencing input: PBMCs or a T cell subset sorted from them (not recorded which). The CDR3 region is CAWSVGGENEQFF. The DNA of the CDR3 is TGTGCCTGGAGTGTAGGGGGGGAGAATGAGCAGTTCTTC.